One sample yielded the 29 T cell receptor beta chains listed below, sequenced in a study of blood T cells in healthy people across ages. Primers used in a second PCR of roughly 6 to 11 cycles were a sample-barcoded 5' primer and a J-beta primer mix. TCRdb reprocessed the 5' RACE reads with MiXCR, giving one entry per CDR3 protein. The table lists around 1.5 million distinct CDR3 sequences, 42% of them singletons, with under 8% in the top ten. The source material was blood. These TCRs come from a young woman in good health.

The CDR3: CASRQRQGMNTEAFF. The CDR3 region has the DNA TGTGCCAGCAGGCAAAGACAGGGAATGAACACTGAAGCTTTCTTT. This chain connects TRBV12-3 or TRBV12-4 to TRBJ1-1, with 7 bases matching TRBD1. With 6 bases clipped from V and 0 bases from J, the junction kept 7 bases outside the gene matches. There are 15 residues in the CDR3.

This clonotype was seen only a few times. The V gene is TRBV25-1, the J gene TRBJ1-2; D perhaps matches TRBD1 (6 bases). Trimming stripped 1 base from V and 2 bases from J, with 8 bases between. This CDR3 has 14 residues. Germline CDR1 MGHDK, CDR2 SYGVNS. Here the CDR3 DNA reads TGTGCCAGCAGTGAATGGGGACAAAACTATGGCTACACCTTC. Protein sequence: CASSEWGQNYGYTF.

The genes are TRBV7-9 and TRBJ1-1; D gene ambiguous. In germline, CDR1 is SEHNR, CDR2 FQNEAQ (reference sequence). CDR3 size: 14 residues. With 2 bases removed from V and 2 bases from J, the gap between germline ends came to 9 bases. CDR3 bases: TGTGCCAGCAGCTTAATATACAGAAACACTGAAGCTTTCTTT. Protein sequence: CASSLIYRNTEAFF.

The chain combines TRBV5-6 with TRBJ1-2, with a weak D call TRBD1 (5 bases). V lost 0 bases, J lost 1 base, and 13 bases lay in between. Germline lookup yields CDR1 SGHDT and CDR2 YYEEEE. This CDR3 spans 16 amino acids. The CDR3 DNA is TGTGCCAGCAGCTTGGGATCCGGGGCCCATAACTATGGCTACACCTTC. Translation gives CASSLGSGAHNYGYTF.

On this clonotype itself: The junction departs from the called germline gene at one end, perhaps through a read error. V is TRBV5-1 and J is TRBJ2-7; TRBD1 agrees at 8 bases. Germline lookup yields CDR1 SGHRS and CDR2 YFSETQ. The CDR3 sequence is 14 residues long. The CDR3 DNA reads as TGCGCCAGCAGCAGGACAGGGACCTCCCACGAGCAGTACTTC. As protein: CASSRTGTSHEQYF. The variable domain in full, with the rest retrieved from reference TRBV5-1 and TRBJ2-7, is KAGVTQTPRYLIKTRGQQVTLSCSPISGHRSVSWYQQTPGQGLQFLFEYFSETQRNKGNFPGRFSGRQFSNSRSEMNVSTLELGDSALYLCASSRTGTSHEQYFGPGTRLTVT.

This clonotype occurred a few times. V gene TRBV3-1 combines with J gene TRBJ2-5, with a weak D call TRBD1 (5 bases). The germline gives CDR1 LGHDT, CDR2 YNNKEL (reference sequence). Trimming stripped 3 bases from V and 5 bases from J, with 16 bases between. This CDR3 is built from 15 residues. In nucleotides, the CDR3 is TGTGCCAGCAGCCAGGACACATTCAAGGGGGAGACCCAGTACTTC. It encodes CASSQDTFKGETQYF.

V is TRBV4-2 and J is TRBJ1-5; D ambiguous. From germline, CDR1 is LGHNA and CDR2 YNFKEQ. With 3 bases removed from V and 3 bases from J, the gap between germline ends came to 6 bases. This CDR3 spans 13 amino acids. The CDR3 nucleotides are TGTGCCAGCAGCCAGAACACCAATCAGCCCCAGCATTTT. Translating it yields CASSQNTNQPQHF.

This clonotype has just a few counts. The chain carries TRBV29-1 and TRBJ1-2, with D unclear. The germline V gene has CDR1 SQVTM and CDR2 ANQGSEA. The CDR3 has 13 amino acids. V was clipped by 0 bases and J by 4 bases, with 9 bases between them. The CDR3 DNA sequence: TGCAGCGTTGAAGAACCAGGCTTCTATGGCTACACCTTC. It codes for CSVEEPGFYGYTF.

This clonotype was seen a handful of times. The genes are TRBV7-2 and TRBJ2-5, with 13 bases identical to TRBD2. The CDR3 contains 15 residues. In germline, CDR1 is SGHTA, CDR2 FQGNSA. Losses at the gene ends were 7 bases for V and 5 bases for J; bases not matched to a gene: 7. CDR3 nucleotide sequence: TGTGCCAGCACTTTACTAGCGGGGGGGCGGGAGACCCAGTACTTC. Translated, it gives CASTLLAGGRETQYF.

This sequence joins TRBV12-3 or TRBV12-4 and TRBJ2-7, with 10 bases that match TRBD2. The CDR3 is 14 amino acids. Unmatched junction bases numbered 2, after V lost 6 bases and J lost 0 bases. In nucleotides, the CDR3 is TGTGCCAGCAGGAAGCGGGAGGGCTCCTACGAGCAGTACTTC. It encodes CASRKREGSYEQYF.

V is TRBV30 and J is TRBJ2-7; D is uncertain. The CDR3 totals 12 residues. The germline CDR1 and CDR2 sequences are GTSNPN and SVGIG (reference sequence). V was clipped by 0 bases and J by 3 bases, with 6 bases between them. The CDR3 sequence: CAWSVIVYEQYF. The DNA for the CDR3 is TGTGCCTGGAGTGTAATCGTCTACGAGCAGTACTTC.

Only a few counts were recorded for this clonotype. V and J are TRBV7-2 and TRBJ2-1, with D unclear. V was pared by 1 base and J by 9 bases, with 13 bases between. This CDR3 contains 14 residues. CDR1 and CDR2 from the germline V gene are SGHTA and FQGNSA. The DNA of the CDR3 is TGTGCCAGCAGCTTAGGACTGCGGACGGGTGAGCAGTTCTTC. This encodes CASSLGLRTGEQFF.

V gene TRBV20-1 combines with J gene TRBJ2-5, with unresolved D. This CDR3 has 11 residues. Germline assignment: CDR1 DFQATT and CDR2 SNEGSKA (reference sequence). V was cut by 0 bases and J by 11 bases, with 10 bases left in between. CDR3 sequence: CSARDESEQYF. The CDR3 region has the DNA TGCAGTGCTAGAGATGAGTCTGAGCAGTACTTC.

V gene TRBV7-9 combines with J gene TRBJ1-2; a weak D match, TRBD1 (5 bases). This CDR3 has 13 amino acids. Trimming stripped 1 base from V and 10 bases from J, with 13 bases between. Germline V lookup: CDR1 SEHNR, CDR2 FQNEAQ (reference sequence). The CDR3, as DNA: TGTGCCAGCAGCTTAGGGGACGGATCTTACTACACCTTC. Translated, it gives CASSLGDGSYYTF.

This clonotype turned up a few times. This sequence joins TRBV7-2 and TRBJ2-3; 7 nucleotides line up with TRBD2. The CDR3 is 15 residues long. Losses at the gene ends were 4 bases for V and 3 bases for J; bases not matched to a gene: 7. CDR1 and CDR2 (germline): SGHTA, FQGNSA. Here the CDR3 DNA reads TGTGCCAGCAGCTCACGACGCGGGAGAACAGATACGCAGTATTTT. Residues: CASSSRRGRTDTQYF.

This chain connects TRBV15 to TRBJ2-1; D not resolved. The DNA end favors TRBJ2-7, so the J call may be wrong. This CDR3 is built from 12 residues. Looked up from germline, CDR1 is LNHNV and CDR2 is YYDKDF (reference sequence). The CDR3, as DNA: TGTGCCACCAGCAGAGGTGACAATGAGCAGTACTTC. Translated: CATSRGDNEQYF.

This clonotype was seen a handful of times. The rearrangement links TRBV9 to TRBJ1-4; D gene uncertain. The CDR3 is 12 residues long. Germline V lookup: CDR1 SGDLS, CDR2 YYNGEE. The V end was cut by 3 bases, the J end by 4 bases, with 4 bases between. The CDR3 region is CASSGHNEKLFF. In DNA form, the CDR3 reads TGTGCCAGCAGCGGACATAATGAAAAACTGTTTTTT.

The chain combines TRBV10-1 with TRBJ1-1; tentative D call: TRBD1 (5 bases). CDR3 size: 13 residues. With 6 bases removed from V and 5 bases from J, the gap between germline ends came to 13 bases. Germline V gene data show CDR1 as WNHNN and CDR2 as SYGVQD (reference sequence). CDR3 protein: CASREQGGTEAFF. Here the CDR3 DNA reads TGCGCCAGCAGAGAGCAGGGCGGGACTGAAGCTTTCTTT.

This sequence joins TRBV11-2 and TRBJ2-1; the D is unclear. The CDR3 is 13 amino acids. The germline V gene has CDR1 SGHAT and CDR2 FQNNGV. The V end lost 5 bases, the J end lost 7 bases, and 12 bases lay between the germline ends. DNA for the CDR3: TGTGCCAGCAGCCCGGGTTTTCGGAATGAGCAGTTCTTC. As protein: CASSPGFRNEQFF.

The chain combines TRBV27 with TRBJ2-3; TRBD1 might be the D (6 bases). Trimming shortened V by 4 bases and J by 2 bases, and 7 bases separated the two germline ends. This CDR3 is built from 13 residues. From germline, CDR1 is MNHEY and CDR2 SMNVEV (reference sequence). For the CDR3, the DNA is TGTGCCAGCAGTTGGGGACACACAGATACGCAGTATTTT. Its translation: CASSWGHTDTQYF.

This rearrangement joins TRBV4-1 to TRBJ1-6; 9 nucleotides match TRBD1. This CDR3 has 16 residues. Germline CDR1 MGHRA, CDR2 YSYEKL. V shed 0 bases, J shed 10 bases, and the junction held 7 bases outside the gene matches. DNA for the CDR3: TGCGCCAGCAGCCAAGAAGGGACAGGGCGGAGATCACCCCTCCACTTT. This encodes CASSQEGTGRRSPLHF.

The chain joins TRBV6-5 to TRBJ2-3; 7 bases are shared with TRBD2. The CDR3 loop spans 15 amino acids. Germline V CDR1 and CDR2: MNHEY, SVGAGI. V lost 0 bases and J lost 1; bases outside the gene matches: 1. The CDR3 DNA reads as TGTGCCAGCAGTTACTCTGCGGGAGGCACAGATACGCAGTATTTT. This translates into CASSYSAGGTDTQYF.

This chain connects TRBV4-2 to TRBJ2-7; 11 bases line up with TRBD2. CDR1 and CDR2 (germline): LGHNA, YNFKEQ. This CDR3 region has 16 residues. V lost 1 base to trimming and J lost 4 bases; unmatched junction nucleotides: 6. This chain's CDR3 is CASSQVVTSGGYEQYF. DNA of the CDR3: TGTGCCAGCAGCCAAGTTGTTACTAGCGGGGGATACGAGCAGTACTTC.

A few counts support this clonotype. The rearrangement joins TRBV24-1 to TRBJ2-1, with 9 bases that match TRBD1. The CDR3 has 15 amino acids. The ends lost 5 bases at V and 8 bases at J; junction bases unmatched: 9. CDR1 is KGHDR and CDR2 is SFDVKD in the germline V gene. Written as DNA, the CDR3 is TGTGCCACCAGTGCTGTGACAGGGGGTCGGGATGAGCAGTTCTTC. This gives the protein CATSAVTGGRDEQFF.

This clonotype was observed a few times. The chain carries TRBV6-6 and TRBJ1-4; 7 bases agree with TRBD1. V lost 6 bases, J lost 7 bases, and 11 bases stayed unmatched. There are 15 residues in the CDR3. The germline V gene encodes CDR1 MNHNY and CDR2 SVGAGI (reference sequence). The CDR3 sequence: CASSPQTGLVEKLFF. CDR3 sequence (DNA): TGTGCCAGCAGCCCGCAGACAGGGCTGGTTGAAAAACTGTTTTTT.

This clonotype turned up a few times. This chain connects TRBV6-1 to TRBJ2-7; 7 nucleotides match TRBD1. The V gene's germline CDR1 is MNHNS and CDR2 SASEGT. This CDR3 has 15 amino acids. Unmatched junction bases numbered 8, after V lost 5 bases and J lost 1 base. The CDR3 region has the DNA TGTGCCAGCAGTCTTCGGGACAGCGAGTCCTACGAGCAGTACTTC. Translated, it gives CASSLRDSESYEQYF.

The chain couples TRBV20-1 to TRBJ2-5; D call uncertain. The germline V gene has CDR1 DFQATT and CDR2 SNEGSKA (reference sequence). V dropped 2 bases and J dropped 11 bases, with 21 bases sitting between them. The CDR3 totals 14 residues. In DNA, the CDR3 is TGCAGTGCTAGATCCCAGTTTATACGCAATGAGCAGTACTTC. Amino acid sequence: CSARSQFIRNEQYF.

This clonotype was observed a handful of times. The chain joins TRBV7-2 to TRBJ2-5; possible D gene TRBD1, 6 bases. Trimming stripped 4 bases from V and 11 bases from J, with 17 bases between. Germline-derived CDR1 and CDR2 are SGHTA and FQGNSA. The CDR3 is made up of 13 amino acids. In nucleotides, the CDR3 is TGTGCCAGCAGCTCAGGCCCAGGGGTGGTGCAGTACTTC. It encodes CASSSGPGVVQYF.

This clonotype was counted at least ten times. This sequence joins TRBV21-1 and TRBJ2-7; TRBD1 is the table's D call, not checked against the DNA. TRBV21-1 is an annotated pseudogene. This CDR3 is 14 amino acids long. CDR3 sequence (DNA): TGTGCCAGCAGCATCTGGACAGGGAAACACGAGCAGTACTTC. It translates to CASSIWTGKHEQYF.